The next 11 T cell receptor beta chains were all read from a single sample in a study of cytomegalovirus exposure and HLA in healthy donors. The study ran its PCR with 60 Vbeta and 13 Jbeta primers. Assay: immunoSEQ multiplex PCR; the TCRdb copy retains only in-frame clones and omits some. The table includes 95,000 to 150,000 clones, 70% to 80% detected once. The sample was PBMCs. The source is a woman between 50 and 59 years old in good health and CMV-seropositive.

The J gene is TRBJ1-1, the V gene TRBV7-9; 9 positions agree with TRBD1. Germline CDR1 and CDR2: SEHNR and FQNEAQ (reference sequence). V shed 3 bases, J shed 2 bases, and the junction held 4 bases outside the gene matches. The CDR3 is 15 residues long. In DNA, the CDR3 is TGTGCCAGCAGCTTGGACAGGGGACCTAACACTGAAGCTTTCTTT. Translating gives CASSLDRGPNTEAFF.

CDR3 in amino acids: CASSLGRERYEQYF. CDR3 DNA sequence: TGCGCCAGCAGCTTGGGCAGGGAACGATACGAGCAGTACTTC. This chain uses TRBV5-1 with TRBJ2-7; TRBD1 is a possible D gene (5 bases). The ends were cut back, 0 bases at V and 4 bases at J, with 11 bases in the middle. Germline V CDR1 and CDR2: SGHRS, YFSETQ. This CDR3 has 14 amino acids.

The chain has TRBV5-4 and TRBJ2-1, with TRBD2 matching over 8 bases. Trimming cost V 4 bases and J 7 bases; bases outside gene matches: 13. Germline values: CDR1 SGHNT, CDR2 YYREEE (reference sequence). The length of the CDR3 is 16 residues. The CDR3 spells CASSDPLRASGNEQFF. The CDR3 DNA reads as TGTGCCAGCAGCGACCCGCTGCGGGCTAGCGGGAATGAGCAGTTCTTC.

This clone appeared a single time. V usage is TRBV9 and J usage is TRBJ1-2; 11 positions agree with TRBD1. Trimming removed 3 bases from V and 7 bases from J; junction bases left unmatched: 14. This CDR3 region has 17 residues. CDR1 is SGDLS and CDR2 is YYNGEE in the germline V gene. The CDR3 protein is CASSAGNPGQGVGGYTF. CDR3 DNA sequence: TGTGCCAGCAGCGCCGGGAATCCGGGACAGGGGGTAGGTGGCTACACCTTC.

V gene TRBV6-5 combines with J gene TRBJ1-5; 9 nucleotides line up with TRBD1. This CDR3 is 15 amino acids long. Germline V gene lookup returns CDR1 MNHEY and CDR2 SVGAGI. Trimming took 6 bases from V and 5 from J; bases not matched to a gene: 8. CDR3 in amino acids: CASSHTGGRDQPQHF. The CDR3 DNA follows: TGTGCCAGCAGCCATACAGGGGGCCGGGATCAGCCCCAGCATTTT.

This clone was detected once. The chain employs TRBV5-1 and TRBJ1-1; D gene uncertain. The length of the CDR3 is 15 residues. CDR1 SGHRS and CDR2 YFSETQ come from the germline V gene. The V end lost 8 bases, the J end lost 0 bases, and 17 bases lay between the germline ends. Here the CDR3 reads CASSLDGRVNTEAFF. CDR3 sequence (DNA): TGCGCCAGTTCTCTCGACGGGCGGGTGAACACTGAAGCTTTCTTT.

The rearrangement joins TRBV5-4 to TRBJ1-2; D is perhaps TRBD1 (5 bases). Germline-derived CDR1 and CDR2 are SGHNT and YYREEE (reference sequence). This CDR3 has 16 amino acids. V lost 3 bases and J lost 5, with 20 bases in between. DNA of the CDR3: TGTGCCAGCAGCTCCCATTTAGGGGTGGATATTTATGGCTACACCTTC. Protein: CASSSHLGVDIYGYTF.

V gene TRBV5-1 combines with J gene TRBJ2-2; 11 nucleotides agree with TRBD1. This CDR3 has 16 residues. V trimming: 6 bases; J trimming: 5 bases; junction bases outside the gene matches: 9. The germline CDR1 and CDR2 sequences are SGHRS and YFSETQ. The CDR3 nucleotides read TGCGCCAGCACCCTCGGACAGGGGGCTGGGACCGGGGAGCTGTTTTTT. As protein: CASTLGQGAGTGELFF.

The chain joins TRBV7-3 to TRBJ1-1; D call uncertain. The CDR3 is 13 residues long. Germline CDR1 SGHTA, CDR2 FQGTGA. The ends were cut back, 2 bases at V and 3 bases at J, with 7 bases in the middle. CDR3 sequence: CASSLEEDTEAFF. Here the CDR3 DNA reads TGTGCCAGCAGCTTAGAAGAGGACACTGAAGCTTTCTTT. The full variable domain, completed using reference TRBV7-3 and TRBJ1-1, is GAGVSQTPSNKVTEKGKYVELRCDPISGHTALYWYRQSLGQGPEFLIYFQGTGAADDSGLPNDRFFAVRPEGSVSTLKIQRTERGDSAVYLCASSLEEDTEAFFGQGTRLTVV.

The chain combines TRBV28 with TRBJ1-5; D remains ambiguous. Trimming pared 6 bases from V and 10 bases from J, leaving 22 bases between. The CDR3 has 15 amino acids. CDR1 MDHEN and CDR2 SYDVKM come from the germline V gene. The CDR3 DNA is TGTGCCAGCAGCCCTATCCTGGACGGGAAAAGACCCCAGCATTTT. Its protein product is CASSPILDGKRPQHF.

The V gene is TRBV6-5, the J gene TRBJ1-2, with unresolved D. There are 14 residues in the CDR3. Germline lookup yields CDR1 MNHEY and CDR2 SVGAGI. V lost 5 bases to trimming and J lost 4 bases, with 14 bases between them. The CDR3 nucleotides read TGTGCCAGCAGTCTCGACTCGTTCGGCTATGGCTACACCTTC. Translated, it gives CASSLDSFGYGYTF.